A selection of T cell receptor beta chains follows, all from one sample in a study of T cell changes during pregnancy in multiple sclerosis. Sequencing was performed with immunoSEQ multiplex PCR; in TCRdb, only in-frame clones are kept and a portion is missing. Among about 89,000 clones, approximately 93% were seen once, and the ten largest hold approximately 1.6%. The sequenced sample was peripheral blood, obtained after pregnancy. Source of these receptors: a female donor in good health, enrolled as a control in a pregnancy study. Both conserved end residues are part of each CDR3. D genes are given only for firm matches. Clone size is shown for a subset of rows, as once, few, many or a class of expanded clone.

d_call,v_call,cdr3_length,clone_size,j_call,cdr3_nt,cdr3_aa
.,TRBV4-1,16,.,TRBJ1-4,TGCGCCAGCAGCCACGCGGTCCGTGCAACTAATGAAAAACTGTTTTTT,CASSHAVRATNEKLFF
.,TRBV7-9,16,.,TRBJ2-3,TGTGCCAGCAGCTTAGCGAGCGGCTCCTACACAGATACGCAGTATTTT,CASSLASGSYTDTQYF
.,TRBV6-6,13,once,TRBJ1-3,TGTGCCGTCTCACTGAGCTCTGGAAACACCATATATTTT,CAVSLSSGNTIYF
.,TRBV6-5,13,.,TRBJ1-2,TGTGCCAGCAGTTATTCGGACACCGCAGACTACACCTTC,CASSYSDTADYTF
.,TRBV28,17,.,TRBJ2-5,TGTGCCAGCAGCTCCTACCGGACGGGAGTAGACCAAGAGACCCAGTACTTC,CASSSYRTGVDQETQYF
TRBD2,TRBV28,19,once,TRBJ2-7,TGTGCCAGCAGTACCCCCTGGCCAAGAGGGACTAGCGGGGCCTACGAGCAGTACTTC,CASSTPWPRGTSGAYEQYF
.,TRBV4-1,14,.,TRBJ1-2,TGCGCCAGCAGCCTGATTAACGCGGGGGGCGGCTACACCTTC,CASSLINAGGGYTF
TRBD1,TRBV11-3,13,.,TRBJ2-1,TGTGCCAGCAGCAAGGGACAGGGTAACGAGCAGTTCTTC,CASSKGQGNEQFF
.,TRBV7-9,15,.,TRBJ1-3,TGTGCCAGCAGCTTCCCAGCTAGAACTGGAAACACCATATATTTT,CASSFPARTGNTIYF
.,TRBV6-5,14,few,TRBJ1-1,TGTGCCAGCAGCGCGGGTTCCTCGAACACTGAAGCTTTCTTT,CASSAGSSNTEAFF
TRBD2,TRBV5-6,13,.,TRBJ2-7,TGTGCCAGCAGCCGGACTAGCGGGTACGAGCAGTACTTC,CASSRTSGYEQYF
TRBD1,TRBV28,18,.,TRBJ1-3,TGTGCCAGCAGTTCCTCCGGGACAGGGTACCTCTCTGGAAACACCATATATTTT,CASSSSGTGYLSGNTIYF
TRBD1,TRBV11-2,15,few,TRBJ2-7,TGTGCCAGCAGCTTAGACGGGACAGGGGGCTACGAGCAGTACTTC,CASSLDGTGGYEQYF
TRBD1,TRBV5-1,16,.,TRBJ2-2,TGCGCCAGCAGCCCGATGGGACAGGGGGACACCGGGGAGCTGTTTTTT,CASSPMGQGDTGELFF
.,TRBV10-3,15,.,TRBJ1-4,TGTGCCATCAGTGAGCGGGGGGCGCCTAATGAAAAACTGTTTTTT,CAISERGAPNEKLFF
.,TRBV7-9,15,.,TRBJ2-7,TGTGCCAGCAGCTTAGTCACTAACCCGACCTACGAGCAGTACTTC,CASSLVTNPTYEQYF
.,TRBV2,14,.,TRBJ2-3,TGTGCCAGCACCCGAACTTGGGCCATATATACGCAGTATTTT,CASTRTWAIYTQYF
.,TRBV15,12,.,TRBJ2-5,TGTGCCACCAGCCTTCCGGGAGAGACCCAGTACTTC,CATSLPGETQYF
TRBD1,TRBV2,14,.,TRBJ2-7,TGTGCCAGCAGGTGGACAGGGCAAAACTACGAGCAGTACTTC,CASRWTGQNYEQYF
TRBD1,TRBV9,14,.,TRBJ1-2,TGTGCCAGCAGCGCCGACAGGGTTTTCTATGGCTACACCTTC,CASSADRVFYGYTF
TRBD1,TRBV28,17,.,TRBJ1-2,TGTGCCAGCAGTTCGAACCGGGACAGGGAAATTAACTATGGCTACACCTTC,CASSSNRDREINYGYTF
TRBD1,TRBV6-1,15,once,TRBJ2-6,TGTGCCAGCAGTACAGGGGGCGCCGGGGCCAACGTCCTGACTTTC,CASSTGGAGANVLTF
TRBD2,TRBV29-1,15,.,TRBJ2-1,TGCAGCGTTGCAAGCGGGAGGGCATCCTACAATGAGCAGTTCTTC,CSVASGRASYNEQFF
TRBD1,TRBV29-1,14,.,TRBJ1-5,TGCAGCGTCGGGACAGGGGGCGGCAATCAGCCCCAGCATTTT,CSVGTGGGNQPQHF
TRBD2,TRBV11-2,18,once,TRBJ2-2,TGTGCCAGCAGCTTAGATCCGCCCGGGGCGGGAGAGACCGGGGAGCTGTTTTTT,CASSLDPPGAGETGELFF
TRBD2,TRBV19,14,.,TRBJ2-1,TGTGCCAGTAGTGGACTAGCGTGGAAGGATGAGCAGTTCTTC,CASSGLAWKDEQFF
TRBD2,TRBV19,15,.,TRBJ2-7,TGTGCCAGTAGAGCCGGACTAGCGGCAAGCTACGAGCAGTACTTC,CASRAGLAASYEQYF
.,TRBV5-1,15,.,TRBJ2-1,TGCGCCAGCTTCGGAGGACAGACCTCCTACAATGAGCAGTTCTTC,CASFGGQTSYNEQFF